The clone carrying this T cell receptor beta chain has only one observation. This sample is drawn from a study of PD-L1 blockade in urothelial cancer. The CDR3 has 17 residues. The V gene end was trimmed by 5 bases and the J gene end by 2 bases; junction bases not matched to a gene: 12. Germline V gives CDR1 MNHEY, CDR2 SMNVEV (reference sequence). Only in-frame clones appear in the TCRdb table, and some are missing; sequencing was by immunoSEQ multiplex PCR. The sample yields about 32,000 clones, roughly 84% seen once. The receptor was isolated from a man aged 55 to 70 with urothelial cancer. Source: PBMCs, taken around atezolizumab (anti-PD-L1) treatment. The V and J genes are TRBV27 and TRBJ2-5; TRBD1 aligns across 9 bases. As DNA, the CDR3 is TGTGCCAGCAGTCCCGGGACAGGGAGGAGTGGGCAAGAGACCCAGTACTTC. Protein sequence: CASSPGTGRSGQETQYF.